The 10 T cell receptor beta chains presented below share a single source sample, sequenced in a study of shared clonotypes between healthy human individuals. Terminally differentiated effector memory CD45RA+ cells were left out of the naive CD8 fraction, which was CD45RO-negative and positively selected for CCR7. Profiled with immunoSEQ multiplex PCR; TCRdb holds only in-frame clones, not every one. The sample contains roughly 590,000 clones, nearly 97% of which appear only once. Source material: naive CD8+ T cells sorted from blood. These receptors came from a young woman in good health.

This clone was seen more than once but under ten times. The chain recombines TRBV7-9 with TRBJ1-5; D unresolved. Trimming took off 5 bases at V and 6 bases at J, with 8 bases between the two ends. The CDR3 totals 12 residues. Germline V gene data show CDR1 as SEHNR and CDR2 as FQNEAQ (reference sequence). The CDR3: CASSPEGQPQHF. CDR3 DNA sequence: TGTGCCAGCAGCCCAGAGGGTCAGCCCCAGCATTTT.

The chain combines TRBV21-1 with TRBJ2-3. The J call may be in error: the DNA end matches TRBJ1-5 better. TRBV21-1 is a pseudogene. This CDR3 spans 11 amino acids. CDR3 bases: TGTGCCAGCACTCCCAAGGTGGCGCAGCATTTT. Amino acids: CASTPKVAQHF.

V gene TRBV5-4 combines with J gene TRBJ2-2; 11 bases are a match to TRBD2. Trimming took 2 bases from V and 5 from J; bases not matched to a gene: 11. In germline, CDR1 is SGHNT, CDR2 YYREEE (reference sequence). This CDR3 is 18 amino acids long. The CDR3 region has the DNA TGTGCCAGCAGCTTATCATCTCTGACTAGCGGGACTACCGGGGAGCTGTTTTTT. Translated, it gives CASSLSSLTSGTTGELFF.

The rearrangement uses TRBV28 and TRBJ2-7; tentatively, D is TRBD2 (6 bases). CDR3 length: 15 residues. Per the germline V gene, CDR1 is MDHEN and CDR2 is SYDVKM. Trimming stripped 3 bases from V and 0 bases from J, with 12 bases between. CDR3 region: CASSFLATSSYEQYF. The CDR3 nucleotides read TGTGCCAGCAGTTTCCTAGCGACCAGCTCCTACGAGCAGTACTTC.

For the CDR3, the DNA is TGTGCCAGCAGTGAAGTTGCAGGACTTCCTTTGGTTAGCAATCAGCCCCAGCATTTT. This codes for CASSEVAGLPLVSNQPQHF. This chain links TRBV6-1 with TRBJ1-5; no clear D gene. The CDR3 is made up of 19 amino acids. V lost 1 base and J 0 bases, leaving 19 bases between the germline ends. The germline gives CDR1 MNHNS, CDR2 SASEGT.

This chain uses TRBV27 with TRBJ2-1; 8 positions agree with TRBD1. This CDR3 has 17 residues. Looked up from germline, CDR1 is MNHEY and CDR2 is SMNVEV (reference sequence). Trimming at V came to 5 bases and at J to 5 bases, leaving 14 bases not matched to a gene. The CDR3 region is CASSPSTGEVYHNEQFF. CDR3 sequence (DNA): TGTGCCAGCAGTCCTTCGACAGGGGAGGTTTACCACAATGAGCAGTTCTTC.

This CDR3 reads CASSTRPVETQYF. CDR3 nucleotides: TGTGCCAGCAGTACACGACCCGTCGAGACCCAGTACTTC. This chain connects TRBV27 to TRBJ2-5, with D uncertain. Trimming left V 5 bases short and J 5 bases short, with 12 bases between. This CDR3 region has 13 residues. Germline V gene data show CDR1 as MNHEY and CDR2 as SMNVEV (reference sequence).

CDR3 residues: CASSSRDPYPSWYGYTF. In DNA, the CDR3 is TGTGCCAGCAGCAGCCGGGACCCCTATCCTTCTTGGTATGGCTACACCTTC. V is TRBV28 and J is TRBJ1-2; D might be TRBD1 (5 bases). V lost 6 bases and J lost 5, with 25 bases in between. Germline V lookup: CDR1 MDHEN, CDR2 SYDVKM. The CDR3 covers 17 residues.

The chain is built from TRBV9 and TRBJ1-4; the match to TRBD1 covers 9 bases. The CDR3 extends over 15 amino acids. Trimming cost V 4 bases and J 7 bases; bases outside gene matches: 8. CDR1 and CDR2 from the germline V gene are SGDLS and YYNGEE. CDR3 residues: CASSPGDRDGEKLFF. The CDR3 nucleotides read TGTGCCAGCAGCCCGGGGGACAGGGACGGTGAAAAACTGTTTTTT.

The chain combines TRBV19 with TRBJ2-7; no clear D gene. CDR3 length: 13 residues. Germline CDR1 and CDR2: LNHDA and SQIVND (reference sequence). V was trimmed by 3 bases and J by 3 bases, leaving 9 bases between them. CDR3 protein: CASSIDSDYEQYF. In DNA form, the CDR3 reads TGTGCCAGTAGTATCGACTCGGACTACGAGCAGTACTTC.